Listed below are T cell receptor beta chains from one sample, sequenced in a study of blood T cell repertoires in COVID-19. The repertoire was sequenced with immunoSEQ multiplex PCR; TCRdb's copy has only in-frame clones and lacks some. The sample carries about 310,000 clones, over 75% recorded once. Input material: PBMCs or T cells enriched from blood (not recorded which). Receptor source: a woman in her 40s who had recovered from COVID-19. The CDR3 runs from the conserved cysteine through the conserved F or W. The order of the fields is V gene, CDR3 protein.

>TRBV12-3/TRBV12-4
CASSWTDQPQHF
>TRBV13
CASSLFPGQGNTEAFF
>TRBV6-2/TRBV6-3
CASSSGQLSSYEQYF
>TRBV6-2/TRBV6-3
CASSQDTYNEQFF
>TRBV7-2
CASSLEVLGGNTIYF
>TRBV4-3
CASSQDRAGYAYEQYF
>TRBV5-4
CASSLGGMRELGELFF
>TRBV28
CASSLVSGRAPETQYF
>TRBV4-3
CASSQDRQVFYNEQFF
>TRBV19
CASTSLAGENIQYF
>TRBV12-3/TRBV12-4
CASSSSGTGPQHF
>TRBV7-2
CASSSEVEQFF
>TRBV3-1/TRBV3-2
CASSLDFDRGDGELFF
>TRBV3-1/TRBV3-2
CASSQEASPAGSYNSPLHF
>TRBV9
CASSEDSVSSPLHF
>TRBV7-2
CASSLDWGGNYGYTF
>TRBV7-8
CASSLGTSGSRYEQYF
>TRBV27
CASSNPGGPWETQYF
>TRBV12-3/TRBV12-4
CASSFGLFNEQFF
>TRBV9
CASSVGPRSNEQFF
>TRBV12-3/TRBV12-4
CASSAGNYNEQFF
>TRBV4-3
CASSQQGQGVYGYTF
>TRBV29-1
CSVSWGVQETQYF
>TRBV7-9
CASSLVSGRLSDTQYF
>TRBV30
CAWSLGQGDYEQYF
>TRBV4-3
CASSQDGGATDTQYF
>TRBV4-3
CASSQAGGGPYYGYTF
>TRBV25-1
CASSVVAGEGTEAFF
>TRBV15
CATSPRQGPYNEQFF
>TRBV30
CAWSVSGAGEQYF
>TRBV27
CASSWAGGPYEQYF
>TRBV7-8
CASSLARGSDHEQYF
>TRBV27
CASSLLLAGGPNEQFF
>TRBV9
CASSARGLAGRTDTQYF
>TRBV5-6
CASSLDRGDEQFF
>TRBV30
CAWSRGAPGELFF
>TRBV24-1
CATSGAGKGAWSTEAFF
>TRBV3-1/TRBV3-2
CASSQGKTGSSYEQYF
>TRBV27
CASSLFGLAGDNEQFF
>TRBV6-6
CATSTGGFSYEQYF
>TRBV9
CASSVSTGGYQETQYF
>TRBV18
CASSPWDRPNTEAFF
>TRBV5-4
CASSRDRQTGELFF
>TRBV28
CASTSAGINYGYTF
>TRBV7-2
CASSPLAGGPGELFF
>TRBV6-2/TRBV6-3
CASSSPGTGPIMNTEAFF
>TRBV9
CASSVVTGVTYNEQFF
>TRBV7-2
CASSLMEDRGGTQYF
>TRBV5-1
CASNRGDRGGSEQFF
>TRBV2
CASSADTAAYEQYF
>TRBV4-3
CASSLQGPGELFF
>TRBV19
CASSIPDSNIPYGYTF
>TRBV25-1
CASSRGRAFF